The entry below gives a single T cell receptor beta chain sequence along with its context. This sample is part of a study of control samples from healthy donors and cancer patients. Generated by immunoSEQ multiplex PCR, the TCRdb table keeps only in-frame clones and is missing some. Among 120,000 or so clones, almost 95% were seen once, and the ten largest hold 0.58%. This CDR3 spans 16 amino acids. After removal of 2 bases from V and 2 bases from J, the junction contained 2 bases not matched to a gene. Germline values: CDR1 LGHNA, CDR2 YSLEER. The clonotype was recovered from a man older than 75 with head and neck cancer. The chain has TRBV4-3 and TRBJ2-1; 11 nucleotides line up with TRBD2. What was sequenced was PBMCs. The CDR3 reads CASSQRLAGTYNEQFF. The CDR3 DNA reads TGCGCCAGCAGCCAAAGACTAGCGGGAACCTACAATGAGCAGTTCTTC.